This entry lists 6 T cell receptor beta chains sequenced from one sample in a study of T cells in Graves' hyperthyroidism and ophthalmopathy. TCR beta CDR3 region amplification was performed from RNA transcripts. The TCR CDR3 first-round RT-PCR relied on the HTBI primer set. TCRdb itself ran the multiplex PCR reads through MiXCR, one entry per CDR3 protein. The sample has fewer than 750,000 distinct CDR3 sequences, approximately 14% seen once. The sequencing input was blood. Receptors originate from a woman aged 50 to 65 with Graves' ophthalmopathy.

CDR3 sequence: CASSIRGIANEKLFF. The CDR3 DNA follows: TGTGCCAGTAGTATACGGGGGATCGCTAATGAAAAACTGTTTTTT. The V gene is TRBV19, the J gene TRBJ1-4; TRBD1 might be the D (5 bases). There are 15 residues in the CDR3. Trimming stripped 2 bases from V and 3 bases from J, with 10 bases between. The germline CDR1 and CDR2 sequences are LNHDA and SQIVND (reference sequence).

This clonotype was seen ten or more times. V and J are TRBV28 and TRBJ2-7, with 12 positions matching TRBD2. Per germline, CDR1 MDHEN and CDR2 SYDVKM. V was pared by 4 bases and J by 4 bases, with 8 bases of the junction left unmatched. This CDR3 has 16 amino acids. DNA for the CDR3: TGTGCCAGCAGTTCCCGACTAGCGGGAGTTTGGTACGAGCAGTACTTC. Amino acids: CASSSRLAGVWYEQYF. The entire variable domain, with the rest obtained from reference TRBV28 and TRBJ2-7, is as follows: DVKVTQSSRYLVKRTGEKVFLECVQDMDHENMFWYRQDPGLGLRLIYFSYDVKMKEKGDIPEGYSVSREKKERFSLILESASTNQTSMYLCASSSRLAGVWYEQYFGPGTRLTVT.

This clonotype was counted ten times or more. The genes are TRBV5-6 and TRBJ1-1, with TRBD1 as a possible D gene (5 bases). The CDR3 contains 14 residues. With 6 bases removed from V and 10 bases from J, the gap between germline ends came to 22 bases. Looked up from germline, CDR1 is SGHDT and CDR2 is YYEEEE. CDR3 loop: CASTLGGDSHIAFF. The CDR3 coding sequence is TGTGCCAGCACCCTGGGGGGGGATTCTCACATAGCTTTCTTT.

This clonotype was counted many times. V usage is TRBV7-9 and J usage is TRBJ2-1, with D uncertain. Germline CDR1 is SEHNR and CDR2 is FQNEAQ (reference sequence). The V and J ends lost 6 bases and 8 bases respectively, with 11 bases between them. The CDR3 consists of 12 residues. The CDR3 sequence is CASSFSGDEQFF. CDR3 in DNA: TGTGCCAGCAGTTTTAGTGGGGATGAGCAGTTCTTC.

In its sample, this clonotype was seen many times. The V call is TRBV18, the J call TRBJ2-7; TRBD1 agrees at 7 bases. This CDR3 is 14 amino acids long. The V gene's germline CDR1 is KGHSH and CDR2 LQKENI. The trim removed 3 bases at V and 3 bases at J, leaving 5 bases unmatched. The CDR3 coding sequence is TGTGCCAGCTCACCCCGGGACAGTAACTACGAGCAGTACTTC. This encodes CASSPRDSNYEQYF.

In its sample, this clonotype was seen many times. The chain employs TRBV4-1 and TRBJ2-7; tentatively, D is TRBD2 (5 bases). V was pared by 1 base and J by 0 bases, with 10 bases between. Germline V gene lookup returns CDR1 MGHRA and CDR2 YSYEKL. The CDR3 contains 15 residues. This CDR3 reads CASSQVEGSSYEQYF. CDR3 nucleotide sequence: TGCGCCAGCAGCCAAGTCGAGGGAAGCTCCTACGAGCAGTACTTC.